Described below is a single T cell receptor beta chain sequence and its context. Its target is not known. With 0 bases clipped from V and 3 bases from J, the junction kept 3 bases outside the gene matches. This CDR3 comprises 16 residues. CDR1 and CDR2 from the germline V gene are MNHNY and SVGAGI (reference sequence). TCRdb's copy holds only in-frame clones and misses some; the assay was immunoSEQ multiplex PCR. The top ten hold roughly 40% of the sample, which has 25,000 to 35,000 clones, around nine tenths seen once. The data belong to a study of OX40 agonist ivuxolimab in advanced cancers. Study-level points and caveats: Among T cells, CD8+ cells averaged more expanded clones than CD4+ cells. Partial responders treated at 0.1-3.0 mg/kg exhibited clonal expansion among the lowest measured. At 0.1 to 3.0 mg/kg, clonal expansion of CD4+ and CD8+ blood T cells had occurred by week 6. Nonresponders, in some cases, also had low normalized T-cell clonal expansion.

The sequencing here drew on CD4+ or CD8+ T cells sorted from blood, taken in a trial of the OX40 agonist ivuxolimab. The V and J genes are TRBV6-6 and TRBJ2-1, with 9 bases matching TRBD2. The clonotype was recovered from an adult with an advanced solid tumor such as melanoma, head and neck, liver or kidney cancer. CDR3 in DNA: TGTGCCAGCAGTTACTCCCAGACTAGCGGCTACAATGAGCAGTTCTTC. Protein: CASSYSQTSGYNEQFF.